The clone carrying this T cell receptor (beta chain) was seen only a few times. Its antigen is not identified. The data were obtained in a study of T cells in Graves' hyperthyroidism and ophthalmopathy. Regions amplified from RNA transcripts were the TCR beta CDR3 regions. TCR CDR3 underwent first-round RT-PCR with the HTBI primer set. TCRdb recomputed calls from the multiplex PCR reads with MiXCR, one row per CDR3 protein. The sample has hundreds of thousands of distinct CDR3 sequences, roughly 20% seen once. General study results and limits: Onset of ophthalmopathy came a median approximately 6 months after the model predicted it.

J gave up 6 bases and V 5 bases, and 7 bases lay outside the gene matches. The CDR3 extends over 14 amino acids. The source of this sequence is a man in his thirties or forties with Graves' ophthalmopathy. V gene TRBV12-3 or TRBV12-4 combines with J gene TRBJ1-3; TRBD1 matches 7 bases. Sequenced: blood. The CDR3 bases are TGTGCCAGCAGTCTGACAGGGTTTGAAAACACCATATATTTT. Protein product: CASSLTGFENTIYF.